This TCR beta chain emerged from a study of blood T cell repertoires in COVID-19. In the study overall: Specimens from acute and convalescent COVID-19 originated in the United States, Italy and Spain. The cDNA or gDNA used as material had been derived from T cells, B-cell-depleted T cells, or PBMCs.

Per the study methods: Reference gene primer amplification gave estimated nucleated cell counts. Method: immunoSEQ multiplex PCR; TCRdb's copy keeps in-frame clones and lacks some. V and J calls and clone size are as listed in that table; D and trimming were resolved from the DNA. The sample has 100,000 to 150,000 clones, about 86% seen once. The receptor was derived from a woman between 50 and 59 years old with acute or convalescent COVID-19. Source material: peripheral blood.

The CDR3, as DNA: TGTGCCAGCAGAGGACGAGGGAACACCATATATTTT. Residues: CASRGRGNTIYF. The chain joins TRBV25-1 to TRBJ1-3; no clear D. Germline lookup yields CDR1 MGHDK and CDR2 SYGVNS. CDR3 length: 12 amino acids. The V and J ends lost 6 bases and 7 bases respectively, with 10 bases between them.